This T cell receptor (beta chain) was recovered during a study of cytomegalovirus exposure and HLA in healthy donors. Whole-study context: There were approximately 400 genotyped donors. Of these, roughly 80% fell in the genetic ancestry cluster associated with self-reported Caucasian donors.

The PCR contained 60 Vbeta and 13 Jbeta primers. TCRdb's table, derived via immunoSEQ multiplex PCR, lists solely in-frame clones and lacks some. The table lists about 160,000 clones, 75% to 85% of them singletons. V shed 5 bases, J shed 1 base, and the junction held 7 bases outside the gene matches. This CDR3 has 16 residues. Germline V CDR1 and CDR2: MNHEY, SMNVEV (reference sequence). Study conclusions and caveats: Later analysis placed DRB1 highest and HLA-C lowest in TCR association rates, which differed by HLA locus.

This clone was observed once. Its antigen is unidentified. The receptor comes from a woman in her forties or fifties in good health and CMV-seronegative. The chain joins TRBV27 to TRBJ1-4; 7 nucleotides match TRBD1. Sequenced: PBMCs. The CDR3 bases are TGTGCCAGCAGTCCCGACCCAGGGGGAACTAATGAAAAACTGTTTTTT. Its protein is CASSPDPGGTNEKLFF.